This TCR beta chain appears in the sequencing data of a study of blood T cell repertoires in COVID-19. Trimming removed 0 bases at V and 6 bases at J, with 18 bases between. CDR1 MGHRA and CDR2 YSYEKL come from the germline V gene. This CDR3 region has 16 residues. Individuals aged about 18 to 100 years were recruited from some 26 US areas. Participant-reported clinical history was the basis for cohort assignment. This clone was seen only once. Per the original data handling: Amplified reference gene primers provided the basis for estimating nucleated cell counts. The protocol was immunoSEQ multiplex PCR, while the TCRdb copy is restricted to in-frame clones and leaves out a portion. The V and J calls and clone size come from that table; D and trimming were worked out from the DNA. The sample includes approximately 170,000 clones, 65% to 80% of them seen just once.

The rearrangement joins TRBV4-1 to TRBJ2-7, with D perhaps matching TRBD1 (6 bases). Sequenced input: PBMCs or T cells enriched from blood (not recorded which). The receptor was derived from a woman between 65 and 79 years old in a cohort exposed to, infected with or recovered from COVID-19 (not recorded which). The CDR3 DNA sequence: TGCGCCAGCAGCCAAGATCTGGTCAGGGGACGGGGCGAGCAGTACTTC. As protein: CASSQDLVRGRGEQYF.